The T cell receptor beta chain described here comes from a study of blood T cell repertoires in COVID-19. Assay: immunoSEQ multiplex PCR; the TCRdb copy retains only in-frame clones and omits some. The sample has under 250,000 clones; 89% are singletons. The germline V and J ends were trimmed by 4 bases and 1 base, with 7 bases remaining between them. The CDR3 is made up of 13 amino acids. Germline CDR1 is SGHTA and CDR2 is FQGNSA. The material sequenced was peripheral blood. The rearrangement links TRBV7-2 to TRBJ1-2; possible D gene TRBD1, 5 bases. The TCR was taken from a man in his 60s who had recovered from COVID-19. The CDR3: CASSYDSNYGYTF. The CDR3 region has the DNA TGTGCCAGCAGCTATGACAGTAACTATGGCTACACCTTC.